A single sample is the source of the 10 T cell receptor beta chains below, sequenced in a study of technical replicates of blood from a handful of donors. Clones were sequenced by immunoSEQ multiplex PCR, and TCRdb holds only the in-frame ones, with some missing. Of about 59,000 clones in the sample, 80% to 95% were seen once. Sequenced: PBMCs. The source is a human donor in good health. Some clones in this sample may be carry-over from other donors' samples.

The gene calls are TRBV7-3 and TRBJ2-5; tentatively, D is TRBD1 (6 bases). Germline CDR1 SGHTA, CDR2 FQGTGA. The germline V and J ends were trimmed by 1 base and 1 base, with 28 bases remaining between them. This CDR3 comprises 21 residues. The CDR3 loop reads CASSLKALGPPVSGVQETQYF. In nucleotides, the CDR3 is TGTGCCAGCAGCTTAAAAGCCCTCGGTCCCCCCGTTTCAGGGGTCCAAGAGACCCAGTACTTC.

The J gene is TRBJ2-1, the V gene TRBV7-6; the D gene is possibly TRBD1 (6 bases). The CDR3 is 14 residues long. The V end lost 2 bases, the J end lost 5 bases, and 10 bases lay between the germline ends. Germline values: CDR1 SGHVS, CDR2 FNYEAQ. CDR3 in DNA: TGTGCCAGCAGCTTACAACAGGGCAACAATGAGCAGTTCTTC. This encodes CASSLQQGNNEQFF.

V and J are TRBV5-8 and TRBJ2-7, with a tentative D call TRBD1 (8 bases). Germline V gene sequence: CDR1 SGHTS, CDR2 YDEGEE. The V and J ends lost 4 bases and 6 bases respectively, with 14 bases between them. The CDR3 has 13 residues. CDR3 DNA: TGTGCCAGCAGCCCGGACAGGGAGGGCGAGCAGTACTTC. This encodes CASSPDREGEQYF.

The chain has TRBV6-5 and TRBJ1-6, with D perhaps TRBD1 (5 bases). The CDR3 totals 13 residues. Germline V gene data show CDR1 as MNHEY and CDR2 as SVGAGI. With 0 bases removed from V and 10 bases from J, the gap between germline ends came to 7 bases. The CDR3 coding sequence is TGTGCCAGCAGTTACTCGACAGAATCACCCCTCCACTTT. This encodes CASSYSTESPLHF.

CDR3 amino acids: CSARSVYEQYF. Written as DNA, the CDR3 is TGCAGTGCTAGATCTGTCTACGAGCAGTACTTC. V is TRBV20-1 and J is TRBJ2-7; no clear D. V was clipped by 2 bases and J by 3 bases, with 5 bases between them. Germline CDR1 reads DFQATT; CDR2 reads SNEGSKA (reference sequence). The CDR3 extends over 11 amino acids.

The chain carries TRBV7-6 and TRBJ2-5; no clear D. The CDR3 is made up of 12 amino acids. CDR1 is SGHVS, CDR2 FNYEAQ, per germline. The V end was cut by 1 base, the J end by 5 bases, with 5 bases between. This chain's CDR3 is CASSLVGETQYF. The CDR3 DNA is TGTGCCAGCAGCTTAGTCGGGGAGACCCAGTACTTC.

The chain recombines TRBV4-1 with TRBJ2-3; 9 bases map to TRBD1. The CDR3 has 15 amino acids. J was trimmed by 3 bases and V by 0 bases; bases with no gene match: 1. CDR1 is MGHRA and CDR2 is YSYEKL in the germline V gene. CDR3 bases: TGCGCCAGCAGCCAAGAGGACAGGGGAACAGATACGCAGTATTTT. Amino acid sequence: CASSQEDRGTDTQYF.

The chain is built from TRBV29-1 and TRBJ2-3; tentatively, D is TRBD1 or TRBD2 (9 bases each). Germline V gives CDR1 SQVTM, CDR2 ANQGSEA. The ends were cut back, 0 bases at V and 4 bases at J, with 29 bases in the middle. The CDR3 has 20 amino acids. This chain's CDR3 is CSVEDLDRGRSGGRSDTQYF. DNA of the CDR3: TGCAGCGTTGAAGACTTAGACAGGGGGAGGAGCGGGGGGCGGTCAGATACGCAGTATTTT.

For this clone: A read error may be the cause here, since a much bigger clone is one base away. Other DNA sequences in this specimen translate into the identical CDR3. The chain joins TRBV5-1 to TRBJ2-1, with 11 positions matching TRBD2. Trimming took 4 bases from V and 4 from J; bases not matched to a gene: 1. Germline V gene sequence: CDR1 SGHRS, CDR2 YFSETQ. The CDR3 spans 14 residues. The CDR3 DNA follows: TGCGCCAGCAGCCCTAGCGGGGGGTACAATGAGCAGTTCTTC. Its protein is CASSPSGGYNEQFF.

The rearrangement joins TRBV4-3 to TRBJ2-3, with TRBD2 matching over 9 bases. The CDR3 is 13 residues long. V was pared by 0 bases and J by 10 bases, with 2 bases of the junction left unmatched. Germline lookup yields CDR1 LGHNA and CDR2 YSLEER. The CDR3 DNA reads as TGCGCCAGCAGCCAAGATGGGACTAGCTCGCAGTATTTT. Its protein is CASSQDGTSSQYF.